This entry lists 12 T cell receptor beta chains sequenced from one sample in a study of blood T cell repertoires in COVID-19. The table came from immunoSEQ multiplex PCR; TCRdb's copy has only in-frame clones and leaves some out. The sample contains tens of thousands of clones, roughly 78% of which appear only once. Sequencing was done on a sample of peripheral blood. The receptors were gathered from a woman in her sixties or seventies with acute or convalescent COVID-19.

In its sample, this clone was seen once. V usage is TRBV6-5 and J usage is TRBJ2-3, with 7 bases matching TRBD2. The germline V gene has CDR1 MNHEY and CDR2 SVGAGI. After removal of 6 bases from V and 0 bases from J, the junction contained 3 bases not matched to a gene. CDR3 length: 14 amino acids. CDR3 DNA sequence: TGTGCCAGCAGCCCACTAGCGAGCACAGATACGCAGTATTTT. Its protein product is CASSPLASTDTQYF.

V is TRBV5-1 and J is TRBJ1-1; TRBD1 matches 7 bases. The CDR3 covers 14 residues. Germline V gene data show CDR1 as SGHRS and CDR2 as YFSETQ. J lost 1 base, V lost 3 bases, and 3 bases had no gene match. In DNA form, the CDR3 reads TGCGCCAGCAGCTCGGGACAGAGGAACACTGAAGCTTTCTTT. This encodes CASSSGQRNTEAFF.

The V and J genes are TRBV7-9 and TRBJ1-1; perhaps TRBD1 as D (5 bases). V lost 8 bases, J lost 4 bases, and 17 bases lay in between. CDR1 and CDR2 from the germline V gene are SEHNR and FQNEAQ (reference sequence). This CDR3 comprises 14 residues. The CDR3 DNA follows: TGTGCCAGCGCCCAGGGAAAAATGGGCACTGAAGCTTTCTTT. This codes for CASAQGKMGTEAFF.

The chain is built from TRBV2 and TRBJ1-1; perhaps TRBD1 as D (5 bases). Germline lookup yields CDR1 SNHLY and CDR2 FYNNEI. The ends were cut back, 3 bases at V and 1 base at J, with 12 bases in the middle. The CDR3 runs 15 residues. Written as DNA, the CDR3 is TGTGCCAGCAGTGAGAGAGGACATTCGAACACTGAAGCTTTCTTT. Translated, it gives CASSERGHSNTEAFF.

CDR3 residues: CASSHRGLETQYF. DNA of the CDR3: TGTGCCAGCAGCCACAGAGGGTTGGAGACCCAGTACTTC. The rearrangement joins TRBV3-1 (or the pseudogene TRBV3-2) to TRBJ2-5, with D maybe TRBD2 (5 bases). Germline CDR1 is LGHDT and CDR2 is YNNKEL (reference sequence). This CDR3 has 13 amino acids. With 3 bases removed from V and 5 bases from J, the gap between germline ends came to 10 bases.

This clone came up a few times. The V call is TRBV2, the J call TRBJ1-1; no definite D call. The CDR3 runs 11 residues. Germline V gene sequence: CDR1 SNHLY, CDR2 FYNNEI. V lost 6 bases and J 7 bases, leaving 9 bases between the germline ends. CDR3 in DNA: TGTGCCAGCAGGGTACGGAGTGAAGCTTTCTTT. This encodes CASRVRSEAFF.

The chain employs TRBV19 and TRBJ2-3, with 9 positions matching TRBD2. V lost 5 bases and J lost 2; bases outside the gene matches: 5. The CDR3 is made up of 15 amino acids. Per germline, CDR1 LNHDA and CDR2 SQIVND (reference sequence). CDR3 region: CASSGVAGVTDTQYF. The CDR3, as DNA: TGTGCCAGTAGTGGGGTAGCGGGGGTCACAGATACGCAGTATTTT.

This chain joins TRBV7-8 and TRBJ1-1; 9 bases are a match to TRBD1. Germline assignment: CDR1 SGHVS and CDR2 FQNEAQ. This CDR3 has 15 residues. Trimming cost V 1 base and J 3 bases; bases outside gene matches: 3. As DNA, the CDR3 is TGTGCCAGCAGCTTAGGGACAGGGGCGGACACTGAAGCTTTCTTT. As protein: CASSLGTGADTEAFF.

The chain links TRBV7-6 to TRBJ2-1; weak D call: TRBD1 (9 bases). The CDR3 runs 15 residues. From germline, CDR1 is SGHVS and CDR2 FNYEAQ. V was trimmed by 4 bases and J by 7 bases, leaving 17 bases between them. CDR3 DNA: TGTGCCAGCAGCTCGGGGGGGGACAGGGTAAATGAGCAGTTCTTC. Translating it yields CASSSGGDRVNEQFF.

The V call is TRBV6-5, the J call TRBJ1-1; TRBD1 agrees at 10 bases. From germline, CDR1 is MNHEY and CDR2 SVGAGI. Trimming removed 6 bases from V and 4 bases from J; junction bases left unmatched: 8. The CDR3 has 15 amino acids. The CDR3 nucleotides read TGTGCCAGCAGCCCCGGGACAGGGGCCGCCACTGAAGCTTTCTTT. This codes for CASSPGTGAATEAFF.

V and J are TRBV6-4 and TRBJ1-1; D is unclear. V was trimmed by 3 bases and J by 4 bases, leaving 9 bases between them. Germline CDR1 reads MRHNA; CDR2 reads SNTAGT. The CDR3 is 13 residues long. CDR3 coding DNA: TGTGCCAGCAGTGAATTTGAGGGCACTGAAGCTTTCTTT. Protein product: CASSEFEGTEAFF.

This clone has just a few counts. The V gene is TRBV14, the J gene TRBJ2-7; possibly TRBD2 for D (5 bases). The CDR3 is 15 residues long. Germline V lookup: CDR1 SGHDN, CDR2 FVKESK. Trimming stripped 4 bases from V and 2 bases from J, with 15 bases between. CDR3 DNA: TGTGCCAGCAGCCCCTCGGGCGGGCCTCCCTACGAGCAGTACTTC. Its protein is CASSPSGGPPYEQYF. Full variable domain (remainder filled in from reference TRBV14 and TRBJ2-7): EAGVTQFPSHSVIEKGQTVTLRCDPISGHDNLYWYRRVMGKEIKFLLHFVKESKQDESGMPNNRFLAERTGGTYSTLKVQPAELEDSGVYFCASSPSGGPPYEQYFGPGTRLTVT.